These T cell receptor beta chains were read from a single sample in a study of blood T cell repertoires in COVID-19. Using immunoSEQ multiplex PCR, the repertoire was profiled, and TCRdb retains in-frame clones only, with some absent. Among approximately 190,000 clones listed, less than 90% were seen once. The sequencing sample was made of peripheral blood. The source of these receptors is a woman between 35 and 50 years old with acute or convalescent COVID-19. The CDR3 runs from the conserved cysteine through the conserved F or W. D genes are given only for firm matches. Only some rows state a clone size, as once, few, many or a class for expanded clones.

j_call clone_size d_call v_call cdr3_nt cdr3_aa
TRBJ2-2 - TRBD1 TRBV18 TGTGCCAGCTCACCACCGGGCAGGGGGCTGGGCACCGGGGAGCTGTTTTTT CASSPPGRGLGTGELFF
TRBJ1-3 - - TRBV4-1 TGCGCCAGCAGCCAAGATGACTACGTGAGCTCTGGAAACACCATATATTTT CASSQDDYVSSGNTIYF
TRBJ1-1 - - TRBV7-6 TGTGCCAGCAGCTTAGACGGGGGGGTCACTGAAGCTTTCTTT CASSLDGGVTEAFF
TRBJ2-2 - TRBD2 TRBV7-3 TGTGCCAGCAGCTCCCGGACTAGCTCCACCGGGGAGCTGTTTTTT CASSSRTSSTGELFF
TRBJ1-5 - - TRBV10-3 TGTGCCATCAGTGAGTCGGAGGGATTCAATCAGCCCCAGCATTTT CAISESEGFNQPQHF
TRBJ1-5 - - TRBV4-1 TGCGCCAGCAGCCATCCTACTGGGGGGGCCCAGCCCCAGCATTTT CASSHPTGGAQPQHF
TRBJ2-7 - TRBD1 TRBV5-1 TGCGCCAGCAGCTTAGGACAGGGATCCGAGCAGTACTTC CASSLGQGSEQYF
TRBJ1-1 - TRBD1 TRBV12-3/TRBV12-4 TGTGCCAGCAGTTCACAGGGGTTCTCTGAAGCTTTCTTT CASSSQGFSEAFF
TRBJ1-5 once TRBD1 TRBV10-3 TGTGCCATCTCAGGGGGAGGCAATCAGCCCCAGCATTTT CAISGGGNQPQHF
TRBJ2-7 few TRBD1 TRBV12-3/TRBV12-4 TGTGCCAGCAGCCTAGGGGGCTCGGACGAGCAGTACTTC CASSLGGSDEQYF
TRBJ1-3 once - TRBV15 TGTGCCACCAGCCGCGGGGGGGGCAGCCCTGGAAACACCATATATTTT CATSRGGGSPGNTIYF
TRBJ2-2 - - TRBV18 TGTGCCAGCTCACCGGACAGCTTCGGGGAGCTGTTTTTT CASSPDSFGELFF
TRBJ1-5 - TRBD1 TRBV19 TGTGCCAGTGAGCAGGGGGGCAATCAGCCCCAGCATTTT CASEQGGNQPQHF
TRBJ1-3 few - TRBV30 TGTGCCTGGAGCATAAACGGGAGAAACACCATATATTTT CAWSINGRNTIYF
TRBJ2-7 - TRBD1 TRBV6-5 TGTGCCAGCAGGGACAGGGAATTTAACGAGCAGTACTTC CASRDREFNEQYF
TRBJ2-3 - TRBD2 TRBV28 TGTGCCAGCACCGGGGGGGCGCGCACAGATACGCAGTATTTT CASTGGARTDTQYF
TRBJ2-1 - - TRBV6-2/TRBV6-3 TGTGCCAGCAGTTCGGGTCTAACGAAACCCAGGCAGTTCTTC CASSSGLTKPRQFF
TRBJ1-2 once - TRBV28 TGTGCCAGCAACCCCCTAGTTTTCGCCGCAGGGAATATAAGAGGCTACACCTTC CASNPLVFAAGNIRGYTF
TRBJ1-3 - - TRBV7-8 TGTGCCAGCAGCACAGGAAGCTCTGGAAACACCATATATTTT CASSTGSSGNTIYF
TRBJ1-2 - TRBD1 TRBV3-1/TRBV3-2 TGTGCCAGCAGCGACCGGGACAGGGTTTCTGGCTACACCTTC CASSDRDRVSGYTF
TRBJ2-2 - - TRBV2 TGTGCCAGCAGTGAGGGCCCCGGGGAGCTGTTTTTT CASSEGPGELFF
TRBJ1-2 once TRBD1 TRBV27 TGTGCCAGCAGTTTATCGAGTTTCGGGACAGTATACGGCTACACCTTC CASSLSSFGTVYGYTF
TRBJ1-2 few - TRBV24-1 TGTGCCACCAGTGATCCTGCCAGGGGCGCTGGCTACACCTTC CATSDPARGAGYTF
TRBJ2-1 - - TRBV10-2 TGCGCCAGCAGTGAGTCACAGGGATATGAGCAGTTCTTC CASSESQGYEQFF
TRBJ2-5 - - TRBV18 TGTGCCAGCTCACCCAATTCGGCAGGGCGGGAGACCCAGTACTTC CASSPNSAGRETQYF
TRBJ1-3 - TRBD1 TRBV4-1 TGCGCCAGCAGCCACAGGGGGAACTCTGGAAACACCATATATTTT CASSHRGNSGNTIYF
TRBJ2-2 - TRBD2 TRBV4-1 TGCGCCAGCAGCCCCAGGACTAGCGGGGGGCCCTGGTTCGACACCGGGGAGCTGTTTTTT CASSPRTSGGPWFDTGELFF